The rows below give T cell receptor beta chains drawn from one sample of a study of PD-1 blockade in classical Hodgkin lymphoma. TCRdb's copy holds only in-frame clones and misses some; the assay was immunoSEQ multiplex PCR. The repertoire has 39,000 or so clones, around 83% of them found once; the top ten carry roughly 6%. This sample comprised peripheral blood mononuclear cells (PBMCs), obtained before the second cycle of nivolumab. Receptors originate from a human donor with classical Hodgkin lymphoma. Each CDR3 is given with its conserved first and last residue. D genes are given only for firm matches. Only part of the rows carry a size: once, few, many, or a class if the clone is expanded.

v_gene	d_gene	j_gene	abundance	CDR3aa	CDR3nt
TRBV18	TRBD1	TRBJ1-4	NA	CASSPRGGEEKLFF	TGTGCCAGCTCACCTAGAGGGGGCGAGGAAAAACTGTTTTTT
TRBV4-2	NA	TRBJ2-1	NA	CASSQVMAGAVVNEQFF	TGTGCCAGCAGCCAAGTAATGGCGGGGGCCGTGGTCAATGAGCAGTTCTTC
TRBV7-9	NA	TRBJ2-5	NA	CASSLASGIWDQYF	TGTGCCAGCAGCTTAGCGTCAGGGATTTGGGACCAGTACTTC
TRBV5-6	TRBD1	TRBJ2-2	NA	CASSLGTGAGELFF	TGTGCCAGCAGCTTGGGGACAGGGGCCGGGGAGCTGTTTTTT
TRBV7-3	TRBD2	TRBJ2-7	once	CASSLSGTSGPYEQYF	TGTGCCAGCAGCTTAAGCGGGACTAGCGGTCCCTACGAGCAGTACTTC
TRBV19	TRBD2	TRBJ2-1	NA	CASKMPRTSGSNEQFF	TGTGCCAGTAAAATGCCTAGGACTAGCGGGAGTAATGAGCAGTTCTTC
TRBV5-1	NA	TRBJ1-2	NA	CASSLIPGQPYGYTF	TGCGCCAGCAGCTTGATCCCCGGACAACCCTATGGCTACACCTTC
TRBV4-2	NA	TRBJ2-7	few	CASSQVLASYEQYF	TGTGCCAGCAGCCAAGTTCTAGCGTCCTACGAGCAGTACTTC
TRBV4-3	NA	TRBJ2-1	NA	CASSPRCTEQFF	TGCGCCAGCAGCCCCCGATGCACTGAGCAGTTCTTC
TRBV2	TRBD2	TRBJ2-4	NA	CASSERTSGILAKNIQYF	TGTGCCAGCAGTGAACGGACTAGCGGGATATTAGCCAAAAACATTCAGTACTTC
TRBV5-1	NA	TRBJ2-3	NA	CASSLVQRGGTDTQYF	TGCGCCAGCAGCTTGGTACAGCGTGGGGGCACAGATACGCAGTATTTT
TRBV11-1	NA	TRBJ2-3	once	CASTQRGTDTQYF	TGTGCCAGCACCCAACGGGGCACAGATACGCAGTATTTT
TRBV15	NA	TRBJ2-7	NA	CATSGNRAGEQYF	TGTGCCACCAGCGGGAACAGGGCCGGCGAGCAGTACTTC
TRBV7-3	NA	TRBJ2-3	NA	CASSLTQGFTDTQYF	TGTGCCAGCAGCTTAACCCAAGGGTTCACAGATACGCAGTATTTT
TRBV25-1	NA	TRBJ2-1	NA	CASSSPPPNTWGNEQFF	TGTGCCAGCAGTTCTCCCCCCCCCAACACTTGGGGTAATGAGCAGTTCTTC
TRBV5-1	TRBD1	TRBJ2-3	NA	CASSLQGAADTQYF	TGCGCCAGCAGCTTGCAGGGGGCCGCAGATACGCAGTATTTT
TRBV28	TRBD1	TRBJ2-3	NA	CASSLSQGARDTQYF	TGTGCCAGCAGTTTATCACAGGGGGCTAGAGATACGCAGTATTTT
TRBV7-9	NA	TRBJ2-3	NA	CASSLELTTSTDTQYF	TGTGCCAGCAGCTTAGAATTGACTACCAGCACAGATACGCAGTATTTT
TRBV27	NA	TRBJ2-2	NA	CASSTGDTGELFF	TGTGCCAGCAGTACCGGGGACACCGGGGAGCTGTTTTTT
TRBV7-8	NA	TRBJ1-4	NA	CASSPTQGRYEKLFF	TGTGCCAGCAGCCCGACACAGGGTCGGTATGAAAAACTGTTTTTT
TRBV11-2	NA	TRBJ1-3	NA	CASSLVPDRGNTIYF	TGTGCCAGCAGCTTAGTCCCGGACAGAGGAAACACCATATATTTT
TRBV5-1	TRBD2	TRBJ2-3	NA	CASSLGTSGDTQYF	TGCGCCAGCAGCCTCGGGACTAGCGGGGATACGCAGTATTTT
TRBV6-5	NA	TRBJ2-7	medium-sized	CASAKRVGGPYEQYF	TGTGCCAGCGCAAAAAGAGTAGGGGGTCCCTACGAGCAGTACTTC